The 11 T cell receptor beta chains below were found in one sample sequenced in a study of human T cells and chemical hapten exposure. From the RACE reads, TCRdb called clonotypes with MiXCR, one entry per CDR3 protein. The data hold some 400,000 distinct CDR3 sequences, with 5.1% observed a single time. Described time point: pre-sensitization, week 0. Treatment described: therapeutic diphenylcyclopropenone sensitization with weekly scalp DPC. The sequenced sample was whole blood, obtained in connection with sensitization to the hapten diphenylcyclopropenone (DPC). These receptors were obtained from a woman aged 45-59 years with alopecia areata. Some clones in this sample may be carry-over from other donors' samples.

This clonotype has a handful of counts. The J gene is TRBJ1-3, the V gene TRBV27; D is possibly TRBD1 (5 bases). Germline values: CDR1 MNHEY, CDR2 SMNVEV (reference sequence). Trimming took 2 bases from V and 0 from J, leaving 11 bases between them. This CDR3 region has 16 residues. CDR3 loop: CASSLRGAPSGNTIYF. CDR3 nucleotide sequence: TGTGCCAGCAGTTTACGAGGGGCCCCCTCTGGAAACACCATATATTTT.

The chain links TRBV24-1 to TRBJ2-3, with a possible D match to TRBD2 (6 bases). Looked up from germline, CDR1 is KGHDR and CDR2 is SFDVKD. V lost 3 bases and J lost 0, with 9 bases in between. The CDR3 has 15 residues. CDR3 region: CATSDPGSSTDTQYF. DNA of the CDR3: TGTGCCACCAGTGATCCCGGGAGTAGCACAGATACGCAGTATTTT.

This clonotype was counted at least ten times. CDR3 nucleotide sequence: TGCGCCAGCAGCCAAGATCTACCAGATACGCAGTATTTT. Translation: CASSQDLPDTQYF. The chain joins TRBV4-1 to TRBJ2-3; D ambiguous. V was clipped by 0 bases and J by 4 bases, with 5 bases between them. Germline V gene data show CDR1 as MGHRA and CDR2 as YSYEKL. CDR3 length: 13 residues.

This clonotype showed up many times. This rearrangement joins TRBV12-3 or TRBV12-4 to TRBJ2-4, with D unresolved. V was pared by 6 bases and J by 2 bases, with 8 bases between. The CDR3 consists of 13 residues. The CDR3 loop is CASSISTKNIQYF. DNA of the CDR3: TGTGCCAGCAGCATTTCGACCAAAAACATTCAGTACTTC.

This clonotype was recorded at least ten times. CDR3 nucleotides: TGTGACAGGAGGCCCCAGGCAGGGCTCGCACCGTATCAGCCCCAGCATTTT. This gives the protein CDRRPQAGLAPYQPQHF. This chain joins TRBV2 and TRBJ1-5, with a weak D call TRBD1 (5 bases). CDR1 and CDR2 from the germline V gene are SNHLY and FYNNEI. CDR3 length equals 17 residues.

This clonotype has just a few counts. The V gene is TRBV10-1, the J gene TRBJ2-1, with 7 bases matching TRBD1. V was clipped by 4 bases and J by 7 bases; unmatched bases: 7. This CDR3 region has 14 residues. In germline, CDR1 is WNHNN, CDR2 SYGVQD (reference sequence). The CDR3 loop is CASSVGQVGNEQFF. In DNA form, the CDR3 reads TGCGCCAGCAGTGTTGGACAGGTAGGAAATGAGCAGTTCTTC.

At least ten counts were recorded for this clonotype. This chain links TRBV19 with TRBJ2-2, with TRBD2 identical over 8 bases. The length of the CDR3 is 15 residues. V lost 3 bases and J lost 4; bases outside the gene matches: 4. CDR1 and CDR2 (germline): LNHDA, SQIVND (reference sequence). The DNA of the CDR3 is TGTGCCAGTAGTATCAGCGGGGGCCGCACCGGGGAGCTGTTTTTT. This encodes CASSISGGRTGELFF.

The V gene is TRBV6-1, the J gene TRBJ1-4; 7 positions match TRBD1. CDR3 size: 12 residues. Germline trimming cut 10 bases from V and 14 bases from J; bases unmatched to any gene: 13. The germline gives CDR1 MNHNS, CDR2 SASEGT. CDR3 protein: CATKEGAGVLFF. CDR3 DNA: TGTGCCACTAAAGAGGGGGCAGGGGTGCTGTTTTTT.

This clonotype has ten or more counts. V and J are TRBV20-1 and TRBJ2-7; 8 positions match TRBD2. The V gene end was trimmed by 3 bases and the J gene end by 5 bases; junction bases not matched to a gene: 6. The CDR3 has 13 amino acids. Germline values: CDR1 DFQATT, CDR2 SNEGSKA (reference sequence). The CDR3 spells CSASGRALDEQYF. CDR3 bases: TGCAGTGCTAGCGGGAGGGCCCTAGACGAGCAGTACTTC.

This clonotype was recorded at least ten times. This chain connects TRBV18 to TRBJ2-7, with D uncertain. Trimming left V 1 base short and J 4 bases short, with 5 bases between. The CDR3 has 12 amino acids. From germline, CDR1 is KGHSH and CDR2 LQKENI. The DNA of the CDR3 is TGTGCCAGCTCACCACAACAATACGAGCAGTACTTC. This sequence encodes CASSPQQYEQYF.

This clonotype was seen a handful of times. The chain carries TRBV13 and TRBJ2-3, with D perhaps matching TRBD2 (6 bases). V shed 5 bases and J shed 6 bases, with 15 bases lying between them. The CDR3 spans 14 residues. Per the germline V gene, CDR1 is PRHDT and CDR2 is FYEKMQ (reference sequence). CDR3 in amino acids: CASSSRDSADTQYF. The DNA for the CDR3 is TGTGCCAGCAGCAGCCGGGACTCAGCGGATACGCAGTATTTT.